The 20 T cell receptor beta chains given below trace back to one sample, sequenced in a study of blood T cell repertoires in COVID-19 (TCRdb year 2020). The library came from the immunoSEQ multiplex PCR assay. The table was pulled from immuneACCESS by TCRdb, which kept in-frame rearrangements only. Such tables lose some clones; where checked, under half of the loss comes from unresolved V genes, and the rest has no known cause. The sample profile shows more than 120,000 clones; more than 75% of them were found once. The biggest ten clones account for about 2.8% of the sample. Specimen: peripheral blood. These TCRs come from a human donor with acute or convalescent COVID-19. The donor label of this sample is uncertain.

The chain couples TRBV5-6 to TRBJ2-1, with a weak D call TRBD1 (7 bases). The V end lost 4 bases, the J end lost 8 bases, and 25 bases lay between the germline ends. CDR3 size: 17 residues. Per germline, CDR1 SGHDT and CDR2 YYEEEE. CDR3: CASSPYGGGTVIYEQFF. Written as DNA, the CDR3 is TGTGCCAGCAGCCCTTACGGGGGCGGGACAGTCATATATGAGCAGTTCTTC. The whole variable domain, filled in from reference TRBV5-6 and TRBJ2-1, reads DAGVTQSPTHLIKTRGQQVTLRCSPKSGHDTVSWYQQALGQGPQFIFQYYEEEERQRGNFPDRFSGHQFPNYSSELNVNALLLGDSALYLCASSPYGGGTVIYEQFFGPGTRLTVL.

The rearrangement uses TRBV7-9 and TRBJ1-6; 7 bases align to TRBD1. The V segment lost 3 bases and the J segment 4 bases; nucleotides outside the gene matches: 3. From germline, CDR1 is SEHNR and CDR2 FQNEAQ (reference sequence). The CDR3 has 15 amino acids. The CDR3 DNA sequence: TGTGCCAGCAGCTTTGACAGGGTTTATAATTCACCCCTCCACTTT. The encoded protein is CASSFDRVYNSPLHF.

The chain combines TRBV5-1 with TRBJ1-2; TRBD1 matches at 8 bases. J lost 8 bases, V lost 3 bases, and 6 bases had no gene match. The CDR3 loop spans 13 amino acids. The germline gives CDR1 SGHRS, CDR2 YFSETQ. CDR3 nucleotides: TGCGCCAGCAGCTGGACAGGGCCCGACGGCTACACCTTC. This codes for CASSWTGPDGYTF.

This chain links TRBV5-4 with TRBJ1-1, with D possibly matching TRBD1 (5 bases). Deletions cut 1 base from V and 1 base from J, with 26 bases between. The CDR3 sequence is 20 residues long. Per germline, CDR1 SGHNT and CDR2 YYREEE (reference sequence). DNA of the CDR3: TGTGCCAGCAGCTTGCACCGAACGGCGGGGGAAACCAACCAGAACACTGAAGCTTTCTTT. Protein: CASSLHRTAGETNQNTEAFF.

The chain uses TRBV7-6 and TRBJ2-1, with TRBD2 matching over 8 bases. From germline, CDR1 is SGHVS and CDR2 FNYEAQ. V shed 1 base, J shed 4 bases, and the junction held 6 bases outside the gene matches. The CDR3 loop spans 16 amino acids. The CDR3 here is CASSLVPRGEYNEQFF. DNA of the CDR3: TGTGCCAGCAGCTTAGTACCGCGGGGGGAATACAATGAGCAGTTCTTC.

The rearrangement joins TRBV19 to TRBJ1-3; TRBD1 aligns across 7 bases. CDR3 length: 16 amino acids. Germline CDR1 and CDR2: LNHDA and SQIVND (reference sequence). V lost 5 bases to trimming and J lost 1 base; unmatched junction nucleotides: 8. The CDR3 region is CASSLPTGESGNTIYF. Written as DNA, the CDR3 is TGTGCCAGTAGTCTTCCTACAGGGGAGTCTGGAAACACCATATATTTT.

The sample holds one count of this clone. V and J are TRBV18 and TRBJ1-1; possibly TRBD1 for D (6 bases). Germline-derived CDR1 and CDR2 are KGHSH and LQKENI. The V end lost 8 bases, the J end lost 0 bases, and 19 bases lay between the germline ends. The CDR3 has 16 amino acids. The CDR3 nucleotides read TGTGCCAGCGTGTGGACAGAACATTCTCTGAACACTGAAGCTTTCTTT. This sequence encodes CASVWTEHSLNTEAFF.

The chain uses TRBV28 and TRBJ2-7, with D possibly matching TRBD1 (5 bases). Germline V gives CDR1 MDHEN, CDR2 SYDVKM. CDR3 length: 13 amino acids. V gave up 2 bases and J gave up 6 bases, with 11 bases separating them. The CDR3 protein is CASSLIGAGEQYV. The CDR3 DNA is TGTGCCAGCAGTTTAATAGGGGCTGGCGAGCAGTACGTC.

The chain employs TRBV6-5 and TRBJ1-5, with a possible D match to TRBD1 (5 bases). V gave up 10 bases and J gave up 4 bases, with 20 bases separating them. In germline, CDR1 is MNHEY, CDR2 SVGAGI. The CDR3 is made up of 15 amino acids. Here the CDR3 reads CATNQGMAANQPQHF. In nucleotides, the CDR3 is TGTGCCACCAACCAGGGAATGGCAGCTAATCAGCCCCAGCATTTT.

This chain connects TRBV30 to TRBJ1-1; D is undetermined. The CDR3 is made up of 14 amino acids. Germline-derived CDR1 and CDR2 are GTSNPN and SVGIG (reference sequence). Between the trimmed V and J ends, which lost 0 bases and 0 bases, there was a span of 8 bases. This CDR3 is CAWSVSAMNTEAFF. The CDR3 DNA reads as TGTGCCTGGAGTGTATCTGCTATGAACACTGAAGCTTTCTTT.

The chain has TRBV30 and TRBJ1-1; no clear D. Trimming cost V 6 bases and J 4 bases, with 18 bases left between them. CDR1 and CDR2 from the germline V gene are GTSNPN and SVGIG (reference sequence). The length of the CDR3 is 14 residues. The CDR3 nucleotides read TGTGCCTGCCAATTCGGGGTTTCCACCACTGAAGCTTTCTTT. Its translation: CACQFGVSTTEAFF.

The rearrangement uses TRBV2 and TRBJ1-2; D uncertain. V was cut by 6 bases and J by 7 bases, with 9 bases left in between. CDR1 is SNHLY and CDR2 is FYNNEI in the germline V gene. This CDR3 spans 11 amino acids. CDR3 sequence reads: CASSAYGGYTF. CDR3 sequence (DNA): TGTGCCAGCAGCGCCTACGGTGGCTACACCTTC.

This clone was detected once. This sequence joins TRBV14 and TRBJ1-1; D is unresolved. The CDR3 runs to 15 residues. Germline CDR1 reads SGHDN; CDR2 reads FVKESK. V was trimmed by 1 base and J by 11 bases, leaving 20 bases between them. DNA of the CDR3: TGTGCCAGCAGCCAAGGGCTGATTCGCCTGACGGGGGCTTTCTTT. Encoded protein: CASSQGLIRLTGAFF.

J is TRBJ1-1 and V is TRBV4-1; perhaps TRBD1 as D (5 bases). Germline V gives CDR1 MGHRA, CDR2 YSYEKL. This CDR3 is built from 14 residues. The ends were cut back, 0 bases at V and 4 bases at J, with 9 bases in the middle. The CDR3 region has the DNA TGCGCCAGCAGCCAAGATGTCAGGGCCACTGAAGCTTTCTTT. Translation: CASSQDVRATEAFF.

This sequence joins TRBV7-8 and TRBJ1-1; TRBD1 agrees at 9 bases. This CDR3 contains 14 residues. Losses at the gene ends were 4 bases for V and 6 bases for J; bases not matched to a gene: 6. Germline CDR1 and CDR2: SGHVS and FQNEAQ. The CDR3 sequence: CASSYTGGSSEAFF. CDR3 sequence (DNA): TGTGCCAGCAGCTATACAGGGGGCAGTTCTGAAGCTTTCTTT.

This clone was detected only once. This chain joins TRBV2 and TRBJ1-6; D not certain. The CDR3 length is 13 residues. Germline V gene sequence: CDR1 SNHLY, CDR2 FYNNEI. Trimming stripped 10 bases from V and 5 bases from J, with 12 bases between. The CDR3 sequence is CATTDPNNSPLHF. Here the CDR3 DNA reads TGTGCCACCACAGACCCTAATAATTCACCCCTCCACTTT.

The CDR3 reads CASNERGSPYGYTF. CDR3 nucleotide sequence: TGTGCCAGCAATGAGAGAGGGAGCCCCTATGGCTACACCTTC. This rearrangement joins TRBV3-1 (or the pseudogene TRBV3-2) to TRBJ1-2; D unclear. CDR1 and CDR2 from the germline V gene are LGHDT and YNNKEL (reference sequence). Trimming removed 7 bases from V and 4 bases from J, with 16 bases in between. The CDR3 has 14 amino acids.

This chain connects TRBV21-1 to TRBJ1-4; the D call TRBD1 from the table was never checked on the DNA. TRBV21-1 has pseudogene status. The CDR3 spans 17 residues. Here the CDR3 reads CASSKGAGESTNEKLFF. CDR3 DNA sequence: TGTGCCAGCAGCAAAGGAGCAGGGGAATCAACTAATGAAAAACTGTTTTTT.

The V gene is TRBV2, the J gene TRBJ2-3; D is uncertain. This CDR3 comprises 15 residues. Germline CDR1 and CDR2: SNHLY and FYNNEI. V lost 4 bases and J lost 0, with 11 bases in between. CDR3 residues: CASSVGADSTDTQYF. In DNA, the CDR3 is TGTGCCAGCAGTGTAGGTGCGGATAGCACAGATACGCAGTATTTT.

The chain links TRBV18 to TRBJ1-5; 8 positions match TRBD1. V dropped 2 bases and J dropped 7; count of bases not matched to a gene: 7. Germline lookup yields CDR1 KGHSH and CDR2 LQKENI. CDR3 length: 15 residues. CDR3 nucleotide sequence: TGTGCCAGCTCACCAAACGTACAGGGGGGGCAGCCCCAGCATTTT. Its translation is CASSPNVQGGQPQHF.